This T cell receptor (beta chain) was recorded in a study of post-analysis software for immune sequencing data. Each TCR beta cDNA library carried unique molecular identifiers. cDNA molecules numbering about 490,000 came from roughly 0.93 to 9.6 million T cells. TCRdb redid the calling of the PCR reads with MiXCR, one entry per CDR3 protein. The sample has 750,000 to 950,000 distinct CDR3 sequences; roughly 46% are singletons. In regard to this clonotype: Its antigen is as yet unknown.

Overall study results and limits: Patients used five TRBV segments, including TRBV5-6, TRBV5-1 and TRBV20-1, more often than controls.

The CDR3 loop spans 15 amino acids. Between the trimmed V and J ends, which lost 5 bases and 1 base, there was a span of 12 bases. Per germline, CDR1 MDHEN and CDR2 SYDVKM. The clonotype originates from a girl aged 10-17 years with multiple sclerosis. Material for sequencing was blood. The chain links TRBV28 to TRBJ2-4, with D hard to call. The CDR3 DNA is TGTGCCAGCAGTCTTGACCTGTCTGCCAAAAACATTCAGTACTTC. Amino acid sequence: CASSLDLSAKNIQYF.